Detailed here is one TCR beta chain. These data come from a study of shared clonotypes between healthy human individuals. Turning to the study itself: Donor ages ranged 18 to 49 years: a couple of women, a few men. Each donor contributed plates that comprised three CD4 naive, three CD4 memory, two CD8 naive and one CD8 memory.

The authors divided CD4+ cells into CD45RA+ naive and CD45RA-negative memory subsets. Sequencing used immunoSEQ multiplex PCR; TCRdb keeps in-frame clones, though not all of them. This table has 2 million to 2.5 million clones, 92% appearing once. Germline V gene lookup returns CDR1 MGHDK and CDR2 SYGVNS. V was cut by 5 bases and J by 3 bases, with 11 bases left in between. The CDR3 has 13 amino acids. This receptor was obtained from a man aged 18-30 years in good health. Some clones in this sample may be carry-over from other donors' samples. Sequenced: naive CD4+ T cells from PBMCs. Sample subset: CD45RA+ positively selected. The chain employs TRBV25-1 and TRBJ2-7; D perhaps matches TRBD2 (6 bases). Here the CDR3 reads CASSLAGRYEQYF. DNA of the CDR3: TGTGCCAGCAGTCTGGCGGGGCGCTACGAGCAGTACTTC.